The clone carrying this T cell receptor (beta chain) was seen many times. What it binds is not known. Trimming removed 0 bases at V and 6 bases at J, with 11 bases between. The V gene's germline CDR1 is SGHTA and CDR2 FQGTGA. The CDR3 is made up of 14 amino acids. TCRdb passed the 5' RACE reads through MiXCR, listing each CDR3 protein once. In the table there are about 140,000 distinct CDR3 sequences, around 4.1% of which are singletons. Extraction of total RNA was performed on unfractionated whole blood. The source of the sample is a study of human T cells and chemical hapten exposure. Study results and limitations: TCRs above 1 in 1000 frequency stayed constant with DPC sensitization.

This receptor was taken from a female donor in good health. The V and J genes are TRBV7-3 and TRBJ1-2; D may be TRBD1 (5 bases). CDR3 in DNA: TGTGCCAGCAGCTTAACGCCAGGGTCTCATGGCTACACCTTC. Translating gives CASSLTPGSHGYTF.